The 27 T cell receptor beta chains listed next were all sequenced from one sample in a study of T-cell memory formation after mild COVID-19. In TCRdb, the 5' RACE reads were re-called with MiXCR into one record per CDR3 protein. The repertoire holds fewer than 250,000 distinct CDR3 sequences, with approximately 15% as singletons. The sample consisted of PBMCs or a T cell subset sorted from them (not recorded which). The receptors were sampled from an adult woman who had mild COVID-19 (a few samples of this study predate the infection). Cell type and time point are not known.

V is TRBV27 and J is TRBJ2-6; no reliable D call. The CDR3 totals 14 residues. The ends were cut back, 6 bases at V and 4 bases at J, with 10 bases in the middle. CDR1 is MNHEY and CDR2 is SMNVEV in the germline V gene (reference sequence). CDR3 region: CASSVGSGANVLTF. The CDR3 DNA is TGTGCCAGCAGCGTGGGGTCCGGGGCCAACGTCCTGACTTTC. Looking up the rest from reference TRBV27 and TRBJ2-6 gives the full variable domain: EAQVTQNPRYLITVTGKKLTVTCSQNMNHEYMSWYRQDPGLGLRQIYYSMNVEVTDKGDVPEGYKVSRKEKRNFPLILESPSPNQTSLYFCASSVGSGANVLTFGAGSRLTVL.

J is TRBJ2-3 and V is TRBV5-4, with 10 positions matching TRBD1. Unmatched junction bases numbered 16, after V lost 4 bases and J lost 8 bases. This CDR3 contains 17 residues. CDR1 is SGHNT, CDR2 YYREEE, per germline (reference sequence). CDR3 loop: CASSVDAGTGVTGTQYF. For the CDR3, the DNA is TGTGCCAGCAGCGTCGATGCCGGGACAGGGGTCACTGGTACGCAGTATTTT.

This clonotype was observed a few times. The chain joins TRBV10-3 to TRBJ2-5, with 8 bases matching TRBD2. CDR3 length equals 13 residues. Germline V CDR1 and CDR2: ENHRY, SYGVKD. The ends lost 3 bases at V and 3 bases at J; junction bases unmatched: 0. DNA of the CDR3: TGTGCCATCAGTGATAGCGGGAAAGAGACCCAGTACTTC. Translating gives CAISDSGKETQYF.

This clonotype was seen a few times. The chain employs TRBV21-1 and TRBJ2-4. TRBV21-1 is a recognized pseudogene. The CDR3 length is 15 residues. CDR3 sequence: CASSKSSLAKNIQYF. Here the CDR3 DNA reads TGTGCCAGCAGCAAATCCTCACTAGCCAAAAACATTCAGTACTTC.

The chain combines TRBV5-5 with TRBJ2-2; possibly TRBD1 for D (6 bases). The CDR3 extends over 15 amino acids. The V gene's germline CDR1 is SGHKS and CDR2 YYEKEE (reference sequence). V lost 3 bases and J 2 bases, leaving 11 bases between the germline ends. CDR3 sequence: CASSWRQDNTGELFF. CDR3 DNA: TGTGCCAGCAGCTGGCGACAGGATAACACCGGGGAGCTGTTTTTT.

This clonotype was seen only a few times. The gene calls are TRBV21-1 and TRBJ2-5; TRBD1, the D gene given by the table, was not confirmed from the DNA. TRBV21-1 is labeled a pseudogene. CDR3 length: 15 amino acids. The CDR3 region has the DNA TGTGCCAGCAGCATACGCCCGGCGCGGAATGAGACCCAGTACTTC. Translated, it gives CASSIRPARNETQYF.

In this sample, this clonotype turned up many times. V gene TRBV29-1 combines with J gene TRBJ2-7; 9 nucleotides agree with TRBD1. Germline V gene data show CDR1 as SQVTM and CDR2 as ANQGSEA. V dropped 7 bases and J dropped 3; count of bases not matched to a gene: 7. The CDR3 is 13 residues long. CDR3 sequence: CSATGTGNYEQYF. CDR3 bases: TGCAGCGCAACCGGGACAGGGAACTACGAGCAGTACTTC.

As DNA, the CDR3 is TGTGCCAGCAGCTTAATCGGCCGAGGGGGTACCGGGGAGCTGTTTTTT. It specifies CASSLIGRGGTGELFF. V usage is TRBV7-2 and J usage is TRBJ2-2; D is perhaps TRBD1 (6 bases). Germline V gene lookup returns CDR1 SGHTA and CDR2 FQGNSA. There are 16 residues in the CDR3. V was pared by 2 bases and J by 5 bases, with 15 bases between.

The chain couples TRBV7-2 to TRBJ1-1; no reliable D call. V lost 7 bases and J lost 1, with 10 bases in between. The germline gives CDR1 SGHTA, CDR2 FQGNSA. The CDR3 has 13 amino acids. CDR3 sequence (DNA): TGTGCCAGCACCCATTACTGGAACACTGAAGCTTTCTTT. This sequence encodes CASTHYWNTEAFF.

This clonotype showed up many times. J is TRBJ2-3 and V is TRBV6-5, with D possibly TRBD2 on 5 matching bases. The CDR3 totals 16 residues. CDR1 and CDR2 (germline): MNHEY, SVGAGI. V lost 6 bases, J lost 0 bases, and 16 bases lay in between. The CDR3 protein is CASRRSALTSTDTQYF. The CDR3 DNA follows: TGTGCCAGCAGGCGTAGCGCCCTCACAAGCACAGATACGCAGTATTTT.

J is TRBJ2-3 and V is TRBV20-1; the match to TRBD2 covers 10 bases. J gave up 2 bases and V 6 bases, and 14 bases lay outside the gene matches. The CDR3 length is 17 residues. Germline V gene sequence: CDR1 DFQATT, CDR2 SNEGSKA (reference sequence). The CDR3 DNA is TGCAGTGCCCCCCCCTGGGAGCGGGGGGGATACACAGATACGCAGTATTTT. Translated, it gives CSAPPWERGGYTDTQYF.

This clonotype was found a few times. The gene calls are TRBV2 and TRBJ1-4; TRBD1 matches 8 bases. This CDR3 is built from 15 residues. V was clipped by 5 bases and J by 8 bases; unmatched bases: 10. Per the germline V gene, CDR1 is SNHLY and CDR2 is FYNNEI. The DNA of the CDR3 is TGTGCCAGCAGTTCACAACAGGGGGTCCGGGAAAAACTGTTTTTT. Translated, it gives CASSSQQGVREKLFF.

This clonotype was seen repeatedly, ten times or more. The chain joins TRBV5-1 to TRBJ2-5; D is unclear. CDR3 length: 13 residues. V lost 4 bases to trimming and J lost 1 base, with 8 bases between them. Germline V gene sequence: CDR1 SGHRS, CDR2 YFSETQ. The DNA for the CDR3 is TGCGCCAGCAGCCGAAAGGGCCAAGAGACCCAGTACTTC. This translates into CASSRKGQETQYF.

This clonotype has only a few counts. The genes are TRBV27 and TRBJ2-6; the D gene is possibly TRBD1 (6 bases). CDR3 size: 17 residues. The germline gives CDR1 MNHEY, CDR2 SMNVEV (reference sequence). V dropped 5 bases and J dropped 0 bases, with 14 bases sitting between them. The CDR3 loop reads CASSPYQGGSGANVLTF. The CDR3 DNA reads TGTGCCAGCAGTCCATACCAAGGGGGCTCTGGGGCCAACGTCCTGACTTTC.

This clonotype was detected ten times or more. The V call is TRBV15, the J call TRBJ2-3; D gene ambiguous. This CDR3 has 15 amino acids. V lost 0 bases and J lost 3, with 10 bases in between. Germline values: CDR1 LNHNV, CDR2 YYDKDF (reference sequence). The CDR3 DNA reads TGTGCCACCAGCAGAGATCCCGGTAAAACAGATACGCAGTATTTT. It is translated as CATSRDPGKTDTQYF.

This clonotype appeared a few times. The junction departs from the called germline gene at one end, perhaps through a read error. The chain has TRBV12-3 or TRBV12-4 and TRBJ1-1; 7 positions match TRBD1. The length of the CDR3 is 16 residues. CDR3 protein: CASSFRRARGNAEAFF. The DNA for the CDR3 is TGTGCCAGCAGTTTCCGGAGGGCCAGGGGGAACGCTGAAGCTTTCTTT.

The chain is built from TRBV4-1 and TRBJ1-2; D remains unclear. The CDR3 loop spans 15 amino acids. Germline V lookup: CDR1 MGHRA, CDR2 YSYEKL. V was pared by 4 bases and J by 4 bases, with 16 bases between. The CDR3 region has the DNA TGCGCCAGCAGCCGCCCTTCGACGGGCGGCTATGGCTACACCTTC. The encoded protein is CASSRPSTGGYGYTF.

On this clonotype: Without the conserved terminal phenylalanine or tryptophan, this CDR3 likely stems from a read error. This chain joins TRBV6-6 and TRBJ1-2, with no clear D. There are 14 residues in the CDR3. Germline lookup yields CDR1 MNHNY and CDR2 SVGAGI (reference sequence). Trimming pared 6 bases from V and 1 base from J, leaving 12 bases between. CDR3 nucleotide sequence: TGTGCCAGCAGGGGAGTCCAGATTAACTATGGCTACACCTTA. This codes for CASRGVQINYGYTL.

The chain couples TRBV27 to TRBJ1-5; D gene uncertain. The CDR3 totals 13 residues. V was pared by 4 bases and J by 4 bases, with 8 bases between. Germline CDR1 is MNHEY and CDR2 is SMNVEV (reference sequence). The CDR3: CASSYARNQPQHF. The CDR3 DNA is TGTGCCAGCAGTTATGCGAGAAATCAGCCCCAGCATTTT.

The chain joins TRBV20-1 to TRBJ1-1; 7 bases line up with TRBD1. CDR3 size: 13 residues. V was clipped by 4 bases and J by 1 base; unmatched bases: 3. Germline V CDR1 and CDR2: DFQATT, SNEGSKA (reference sequence). Here the CDR3 DNA reads TGCAGTGCTACGGGACAGCCGAACACTGAAGCTTTCTTT. Translating gives CSATGQPNTEAFF.

This clonotype was detected only a few times. The chain carries TRBV3-1 and TRBJ2-7; TRBD2 matches at 7 bases. This CDR3 has 13 residues. V dropped 1 base and J dropped 6; count of bases not matched to a gene: 3. Looked up from germline, CDR1 is LGHDT and CDR2 is YNNKEL (reference sequence). The CDR3 reads CASSQVGGFEQYF. The CDR3 nucleotides read TGTGCCAGCAGCCAAGTCGGGGGGTTCGAGCAGTACTTC.

In this sample, this clonotype turned up a few times. The chain employs TRBV5-1 and TRBJ2-2; TRBD2 is a possible D gene (6 bases). Trimming took off 2 bases at V and 0 bases at J, with 11 bases between the two ends. This CDR3 spans 16 amino acids. Per the germline V gene, CDR1 is SGHRS and CDR2 is YFSETQ. CDR3 bases: TGCGCCAGCAGCTTCCGTGCGGGAACGAACACCGGGGAGCTGTTTTTT. Encoded protein: CASSFRAGTNTGELFF.

This clonotype was observed a few times. The chain joins TRBV6-6 to TRBJ2-7; no clear D. CDR1 and CDR2 from the germline V gene are MNHNY and SVGAGI (reference sequence). V lost 0 bases and J 0 bases, leaving 9 bases between the germline ends. The CDR3 runs to 15 residues. This CDR3 is CASSYSPESSYEQYF. CDR3 nucleotides: TGTGCCAGCAGTTACTCCCCCGAGAGCTCCTACGAGCAGTACTTC.

V usage is TRBV20-1 and J usage is TRBJ2-7; a weak D match, TRBD2 (6 bases). The germline V gene has CDR1 DFQATT and CDR2 SNEGSKA (reference sequence). Trimming left V 3 bases short and J 0 bases short, with 12 bases between. This CDR3 spans 14 amino acids. CDR3 DNA: TGCAGTGCTAGCTGGACGGGGGACTCCTACGAGCAGTACTTC. Translation: CSASWTGDSYEQYF.

V usage is TRBV2 and J usage is TRBJ2-7, with D perhaps matching TRBD1 or TRBD2 (5 bases each). The CDR3 has 16 residues. Germline CDR1 and CDR2: SNHLY and FYNNEI. V was cut by 3 bases and J by 5 bases, with 20 bases left in between. The CDR3 DNA reads TGTGCCAGCAGTGACCGCAGGACACTAGGCCCCGACGAGCAGTACTTC. Translation: CASSDRRTLGPDEQYF.

This clonotype has ten or more counts. V usage is TRBV5-6 and J usage is TRBJ2-3; D call uncertain. Germline lookup yields CDR1 SGHDT and CDR2 YYEEEE. CDR3 size: 13 residues. V lost 2 bases and J 0 bases, leaving 4 bases between the germline ends. CDR3 DNA: TGTGCCAGCAGCTTCTTTAGCACAGATACGCAGTATTTT. It encodes CASSFFSTDTQYF.

This clonotype turned up a few times. The J gene is TRBJ1-2, the V gene TRBV19; 12 nucleotides agree with TRBD1. In germline, CDR1 is LNHDA, CDR2 SQIVND (reference sequence). Germline trimming cut 6 bases from V and 7 bases from J; bases unmatched to any gene: 9. The CDR3 length is 15 residues. The CDR3 reads CASREPGQGARGYTF. The DNA of the CDR3 is TGTGCCAGTAGAGAACCGGGACAGGGGGCGCGTGGCTACACCTTC.